This T cell receptor (beta chain) was observed in a study of radiotherapy plus CTLA-4 blockade in lung cancer. Whole-study findings and limits: Together with interferon-beta, which increased in serum after radiation, early dynamic changes in blood T cell clones were reportedly the best predictors of response.

Of note for this clone: The target antigen is unknown.

Measured with immunoSEQ multiplex PCR; TCRdb has only the in-frame clones, and not every one. The sample consists of 85,000 to 90,000 clones, 70% to 90% of them appearing once. The sample here was peripheral blood, taken from a patient treated with radiotherapy plus ipilimumab. This clonotype was obtained from a human donor with non-small cell lung cancer that progressed on radiotherapy plus ipilimumab.

The CDR3 bases are TGTGCCAGCAGCTTACGTCTCCAGGGGAGGGGAACTGAAGCTTTCTTT. Translation gives CASSLRLQGRGTEAFF. The J gene is TRBJ1-1, the V gene TRBV7-2, with D possibly being TRBD1 (6 bases). Per the germline V gene, CDR1 is SGHTA and CDR2 is FQGNSA. The V gene lost 2 bases and the J gene lost 5 bases, with 18 bases spanning the gap. This CDR3 is 16 amino acids long. Variable domain in full (rest from reference TRBV7-2 and TRBJ1-1): GAGVSQSPSNKVTEKGKDVELRCDPISGHTALYWYRQSLGQGLEFLIYFQGNSAPDKSGLPSDRFSAERTGGSVSTLTIQRTQQEDSAVYLCASSLRLQGRGTEAFFGQGTRLTVV.